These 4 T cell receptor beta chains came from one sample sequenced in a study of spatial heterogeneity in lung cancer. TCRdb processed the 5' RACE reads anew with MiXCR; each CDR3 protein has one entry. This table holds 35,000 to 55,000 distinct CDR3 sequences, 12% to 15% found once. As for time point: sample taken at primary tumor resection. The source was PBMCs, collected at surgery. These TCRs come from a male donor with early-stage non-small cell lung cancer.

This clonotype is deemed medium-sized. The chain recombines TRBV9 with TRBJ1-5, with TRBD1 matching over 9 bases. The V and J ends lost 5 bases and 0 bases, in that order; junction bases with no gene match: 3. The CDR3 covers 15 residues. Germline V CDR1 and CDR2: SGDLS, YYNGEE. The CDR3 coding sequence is TGTGCCAGCAGGGGACAGGGAGATAGCAATCAGCCCCAGCATTTT. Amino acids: CASRGQGDSNQPQHF.

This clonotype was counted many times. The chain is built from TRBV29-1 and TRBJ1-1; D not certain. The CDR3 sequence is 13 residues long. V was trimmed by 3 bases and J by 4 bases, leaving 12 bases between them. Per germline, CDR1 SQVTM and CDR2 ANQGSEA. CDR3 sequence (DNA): TGCAGCGTTGATATCGCGGGAGGCACTGAAGCTTTCTTT. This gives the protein CSVDIAGGTEAFF.

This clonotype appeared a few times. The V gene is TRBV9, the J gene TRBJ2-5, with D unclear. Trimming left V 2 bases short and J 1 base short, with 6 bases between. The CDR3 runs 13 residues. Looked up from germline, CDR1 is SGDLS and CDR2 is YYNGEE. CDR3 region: CASSVGPQETQYF. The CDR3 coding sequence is TGTGCCAGCAGCGTCGGGCCCCAAGAGACCCAGTACTTC.

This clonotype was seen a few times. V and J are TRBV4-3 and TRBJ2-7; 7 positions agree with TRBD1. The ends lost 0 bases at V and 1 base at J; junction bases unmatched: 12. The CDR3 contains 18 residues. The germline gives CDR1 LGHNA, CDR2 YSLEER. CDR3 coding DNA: TGCGCCAGCAGCCAAGATACCGTAACAGGGGAAATGTCCTACGAGCAGTACTTC. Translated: CASSQDTVTGEMSYEQYF.